This section outlines one T cell receptor (beta chain) sequence together with its context. Germline V gene data show CDR1 as LGHDT and CDR2 as YNNKEL (reference sequence). V lost 3 bases and J lost 4, with 15 bases in between. This CDR3 contains 15 residues. Under the authors' procedure: Amplification of reference gene primers was used by the study to estimate nucleated cell counts. The repertoire was sequenced with immunoSEQ multiplex PCR; TCRdb's copy has only in-frame clones and lacks some. V and J calls and clone size come straight from that table; D and trimming were deduced from the DNA. The data contain around 54,000 clones, more than 80% of them singletons. This sample stems from a study of blood T cell repertoires in COVID-19. As for the study in general: Acute and convalescent COVID-19 specimens originated in the United States, Italy and Spain. T cells, B-cell-depleted T cells, or PBMCs supplied cDNA or gDNA.

The chain has TRBV3-1 (or the pseudogene TRBV3-2) and TRBJ2-5, with D possibly TRBD2 on 6 matching bases. The source is a woman aged 60-75 years with acute or convalescent COVID-19. The sample comprised peripheral blood. The CDR3 nucleotides read TGTGCCAGCAGCCAGAGGGACTGGAGGGGAGAGACCCAGTACTTC. Its translation is CASSQRDWRGETQYF.